Listed here are 5 T cell receptor beta chains from one sample, sequenced in a study of blood T cell repertoires in COVID-19. Method: immunoSEQ multiplex PCR; TCRdb's copy keeps in-frame clones and lacks some. The sample has about 280,000 clones; around 84% are singletons. Sample: PBMCs or T cells enriched from blood (not recorded which). The receptors were gathered from a man aged 35-49 years who had been exposed to COVID-19.

The genes are TRBV19 and TRBJ1-5, with TRBD1 as a possible D gene (6 bases). CDR3 length equals 15 residues. Trimming removed 4 bases at V and 2 bases at J, with 12 bases between. The germline V gene encodes CDR1 LNHDA and CDR2 SQIVND (reference sequence). The CDR3 DNA follows: TGTGCCAGTAGTACGCAGGGGAGCGGCAATCAGCCCCAGCATTTT. The encoded protein is CASSTQGSGNQPQHF.

The chain has TRBV3-1 (or the pseudogene TRBV3-2) and TRBJ2-1; TRBD1 aligns across 7 bases. The CDR3 is 17 amino acids. Trimming removed 2 bases from V and 6 bases from J; junction bases left unmatched: 13. Germline lookup yields CDR1 LGHDT and CDR2 YNNKEL (reference sequence). The CDR3 region has the DNA TGTGCCAGCAGCCAATGGAAAGGGACAGATCCGTCCAATGAGCAGTTCTTC. Protein: CASSQWKGTDPSNEQFF.

The genes are TRBV11-3 and TRBJ2-7; 7 bases agree with TRBD1. The germline V gene has CDR1 SGHNT and CDR2 YENEEA. V lost 5 bases and J lost 3; bases outside the gene matches: 7. This CDR3 region has 14 residues. The CDR3 region is CASSLGQEIYEQYF. The CDR3 coding sequence is TGTGCCAGCAGCCTTGGACAGGAGATCTACGAGCAGTACTTC.

This clone has at least ten counts. This chain connects TRBV5-1 to TRBJ2-5; D unresolved. From germline, CDR1 is SGHRS and CDR2 YFSETQ. Deletions cut 5 bases from V and 2 bases from J, with 13 bases between. The CDR3 is 14 amino acids. The CDR3 region is CASRIYPAQETQYF. The CDR3 DNA sequence: TGCGCCAGCAGGATCTACCCAGCGCAAGAGACCCAGTACTTC. Together with reference TRBV5-1 and TRBJ2-5, the CDR3 gives the full variable domain: KAGVTQTPRYLIKTRGQQVTLSCSPISGHRSVSWYQQTPGQGLQFLFEYFSETQRNKGNFPGRFSGRQFSNSRSEMNVSTLELGDSALYLCASRIYPAQETQYFGPGTRLLVL.

This chain joins TRBV10-2 and TRBJ1-3, with D unclear. V was trimmed by 7 bases and J by 2 bases, leaving 9 bases between them. Germline V gene lookup returns CDR1 WSHSY and CDR2 SAAADI. This CDR3 region has 13 residues. CDR3 sequence reads: CASKEVAGNTIYF. The CDR3 DNA sequence: TGCGCCAGCAAAGAGGTGGCTGGAAACACCATATATTTT.